A selection of T cell receptor beta chains follows, all from one sample in a study of T cells after posttransplantation cyclophosphamide. The assay was immunoSEQ multiplex PCR, and TCRdb's table has in-frame clones only and misses some. The sample shows about 2,000 clones, around 70% of them seen only once. The sequencing here drew on PBMCs, taken around 35 days after a stem cell transplant with posttransplant cyclophosphamide. These receptors were obtained from a male patient aged 50 to 60 who received an allogeneic stem cell transplant from a related donor and was CMV-positive. Some T cells here may be from the graft donor. Each CDR3 is given with its conserved first and last residue. Not all rows give a size; the values are once, few, many and, for expanded clones, a class.

v_gene: TRBV2; abundance: NA; CDR3aa: CASRDRGMNTEAFF
v_gene: TRBV6-6; abundance: NA; CDR3aa: CASSSLGNNEQFF
v_gene: TRBV7-9; abundance: NA; CDR3aa: CASSAEGYQPQHF
v_gene: TRBV11-2; abundance: once; CDR3aa: CASSSMGQGTTEAFF
v_gene: TRBV5-8; abundance: NA; CDR3aa: CASGGTGQVTQYF
v_gene: TRBV4-1; abundance: NA; CDR3aa: CASSQDRSYEQYF
v_gene: TRBV7-9; abundance: few; CDR3aa: CASSFCDRKNEQFF
v_gene: TRBV12-5; abundance: NA; CDR3aa: CASGTGQVSGNTIYF
v_gene: TRBV5-1; abundance: NA; CDR3aa: CASSTDSGGAFYEQFF
v_gene: TRBV9; abundance: NA; CDR3aa: CASSATGTDQETQYF